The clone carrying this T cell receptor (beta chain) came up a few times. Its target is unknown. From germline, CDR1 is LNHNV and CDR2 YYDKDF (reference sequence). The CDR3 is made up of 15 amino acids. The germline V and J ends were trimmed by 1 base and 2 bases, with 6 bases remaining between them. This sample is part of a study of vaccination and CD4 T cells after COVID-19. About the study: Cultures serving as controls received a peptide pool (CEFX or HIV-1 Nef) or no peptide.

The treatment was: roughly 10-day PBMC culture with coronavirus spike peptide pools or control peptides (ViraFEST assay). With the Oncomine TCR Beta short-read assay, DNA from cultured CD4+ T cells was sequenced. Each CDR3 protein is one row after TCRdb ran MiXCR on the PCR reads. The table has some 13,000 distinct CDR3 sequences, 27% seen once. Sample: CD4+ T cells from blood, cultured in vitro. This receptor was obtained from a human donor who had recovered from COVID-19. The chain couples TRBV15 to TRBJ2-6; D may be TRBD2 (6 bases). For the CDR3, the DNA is TGTGCCACCAGCAGAGGGGGGGCTGGGGCCAACGTCCTGACTTTC. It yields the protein CATSRGGAGANVLTF.